The 22 T cell receptor beta chains below all came from one sample that was sequenced in a study of blood T cell repertoires in COVID-19. Here immunoSEQ multiplex PCR was the method, and the copy in TCRdb shows in-frame clones only, minus some. The repertoire has about 69,000 clones, roughly 80% of them found once; the top ten carry about 15%. Source material: peripheral blood. The receptors stem from a man in his 60s with acute or convalescent COVID-19.

This clone was counted ten times or more. The chain couples TRBV3-1 (or the pseudogene TRBV3-2) to TRBJ2-7; D is undetermined. Germline V gives CDR1 LGHDT, CDR2 YNNKEL (reference sequence). This CDR3 is 11 amino acids long. The V and J ends lost 3 bases and 3 bases respectively, with 3 bases between them. CDR3 in amino acids: CASSHNYEQYF. The DNA for the CDR3 is TGTGCCAGCAGCCACAACTACGAGCAGTACTTC.

The chain links TRBV6-5 to TRBJ2-2, with 9 bases that match TRBD1. Germline V gives CDR1 MNHEY, CDR2 SVGAGI. This CDR3 region has 14 residues. V trimming: 8 bases; J trimming: 4 bases; junction bases outside the gene matches: 5. CDR3 loop: CASGGQGVTGELFF. CDR3 bases: TGTGCCAGCGGGGGACAGGGAGTCACCGGGGAGCTGTTTTTT.

This chain connects TRBV7-8 to TRBJ1-4; the match to TRBD1 covers 9 bases. The germline V gene has CDR1 SGHVS and CDR2 FQNEAQ. CDR3 length: 15 amino acids. Germline trimming cut 4 bases from V and 7 bases from J; bases unmatched to any gene: 7. The CDR3, as DNA: TGTGCCAGCAGCTCGACCGGGACAGGGTTTGAAAAACTGTTTTTT. Translation: CASSSTGTGFEKLFF.

This chain uses TRBV3-1 (or the pseudogene TRBV3-2) with TRBJ1-2, with D possibly TRBD1 on 5 matching bases. V lost 7 bases to trimming and J lost 8 bases, with 20 bases between them. The CDR3 runs 14 residues. Germline V lookup: CDR1 LGHDT, CDR2 YNNKEL (reference sequence). CDR3 DNA: TGTGCCAGCACCAATTCCGCAGGGATTTTAGGCTACACCTTC. It is translated as CASTNSAGILGYTF.

This chain links TRBV27 with TRBJ1-1, with 7 nucleotides matching TRBD1. Germline trimming cut 7 bases from V and 5 bases from J; bases unmatched to any gene: 7. Germline CDR1 MNHEY, CDR2 SMNVEV (reference sequence). The CDR3 is 13 residues long. CDR3: CASTETGRTEAFF. The CDR3 DNA follows: TGTGCCAGCACCGAGACAGGGAGGACTGAAGCTTTCTTT.

The chain combines TRBV6-5 with TRBJ1-5, with 8 bases matching TRBD1. J was trimmed by 2 bases and V by 6 bases; bases with no gene match: 6. This CDR3 is 15 amino acids long. Germline-derived CDR1 and CDR2 are MNHEY and SVGAGI. The CDR3 spells CASRPTGGGNQPQHF. The DNA of the CDR3 is TGTGCCAGCAGACCAACAGGGGGGGGCAATCAGCCCCAGCATTTT.

The chain joins TRBV29-1 to TRBJ2-3; the D is unclear. The CDR3 contains 14 residues. V shed 1 base and J shed 0 bases, with 8 bases lying between them. In germline, CDR1 is SQVTM, CDR2 ANQGSEA. The CDR3: CSVEGPGSTDTQYF. CDR3 sequence (DNA): TGCAGCGTTGAAGGGCCCGGGAGCACAGATACGCAGTATTTT.

The chain recombines TRBV7-8 with TRBJ2-3; TRBD1 aligns across 12 bases. This CDR3 has 15 amino acids. V was pared by 5 bases and J by 3 bases, with 3 bases of the junction left unmatched. CDR1 and CDR2 from the germline V gene are SGHVS and FQNEAQ. The CDR3, as DNA: TGTGCCAGCAGCACGGGACAGGGGGCGACAGATACGCAGTATTTT. Its translation: CASSTGQGATDTQYF.

V gene TRBV29-1 combines with J gene TRBJ2-7; D might be TRBD1 (6 bases). CDR1 is SQVTM, CDR2 ANQGSEA, per germline. V gave up 4 bases and J gave up 3 bases, with 10 bases separating them. The length of the CDR3 is 12 residues. The CDR3 region is CSVAGEGYEQYF. The CDR3 DNA follows: TGCAGCGTTGCAGGGGAAGGCTACGAGCAGTACTTC.

The genes are TRBV6-5 and TRBJ2-1; D perhaps matches TRBD2 (6 bases). The CDR3 spans 15 residues. Germline loops: CDR1 MNHEY, CDR2 SVGAGI. V was pared by 5 bases and J by 0 bases, with 11 bases between. The CDR3 region is CASSMGTPSYNEQFF. In DNA, the CDR3 is TGTGCCAGCAGTATGGGGACTCCCTCCTACAATGAGCAGTTCTTC.

The chain combines TRBV30 with TRBJ1-2; 7 bases map to TRBD1. The CDR3 contains 15 residues. Germline CDR1 GTSNPN, CDR2 SVGIG (reference sequence). V shed 2 bases and J 1 base; nucleotides not matched to a gene: 7. The CDR3 coding sequence is TGTGCCTGGAGTACTGGGACAGAAGTTAACTATGGCTACACCTTC. Encoded protein: CAWSTGTEVNYGYTF.

The V call is TRBV20-1, the J call TRBJ1-2, with TRBD1 matching 10 bases. The CDR3 runs 14 residues. Germline V CDR1 and CDR2: DFQATT, SNEGSKA (reference sequence). The V segment lost 4 bases and the J segment 6 bases; nucleotides outside the gene matches: 8. CDR3 sequence reads: CSANDSGTGDGYTF. The DNA for the CDR3 is TGCAGTGCTAATGACTCCGGGACAGGGGATGGCTACACCTTC.

The chain carries TRBV18 and TRBJ2-3; 7 nucleotides align to TRBD2. This CDR3 comprises 16 residues. Germline V gives CDR1 KGHSH, CDR2 LQKENI. The junction had 11 bases not matched to a gene; V was cut back by 3 bases and J by 5 bases. CDR3 loop: CASSPSYSGGRDTQYF. As DNA, the CDR3 is TGTGCCAGCTCACCCTCGTATTCCGGGGGGAGAGATACGCAGTATTTT.

This chain uses TRBV7-2 with TRBJ1-1; TRBD1 is a possible D gene (6 bases). The germline V gene encodes CDR1 SGHTA and CDR2 FQGNSA. The CDR3 is made up of 15 amino acids. Trimming pared 5 bases from V and 2 bases from J, leaving 15 bases between. The CDR3 DNA reads as TGTGCCAGCAGCGCACAGGGTCCAAGTAACACTGAAGCTTTCTTT. Protein product: CASSAQGPSNTEAFF.

This rearrangement joins TRBV10-3 to TRBJ2-7; no reliable D call. This CDR3 has 11 amino acids. The germline gives CDR1 ENHRY, CDR2 SYGVKD. Trimming shortened V by 4 bases and J by 4 bases, and 5 bases separated the two germline ends. The CDR3 reads CAISGGYEQYF. CDR3 nucleotide sequence: TGTGCCATCAGTGGAGGATACGAGCAGTACTTC.

The chain joins TRBV2 to TRBJ1-1; TRBD1 agrees at 7 bases. The V segment lost 3 bases and the J segment 1 base; nucleotides outside the gene matches: 2. Per germline, CDR1 SNHLY and CDR2 FYNNEI. This CDR3 region has 14 residues. The CDR3 here is CASSETGRNTEAFF. The CDR3 nucleotides read TGTGCCAGCAGTGAGACAGGGCGGAACACTGAAGCTTTCTTT.

The V call is TRBV7-2, the J call TRBJ1-2; D gene unclear. V lost 2 bases and J lost 5, with 9 bases in between. CDR1 and CDR2 from the germline V gene are SGHTA and FQGNSA. This CDR3 contains 13 residues. CDR3 sequence: CASSLSRSYGYTF. CDR3 bases: TGTGCCAGCAGCTTAAGCAGGTCTTATGGCTACACCTTC.

This clone occurred a few times. This chain joins TRBV7-2 and TRBJ1-1, with TRBD1 as a possible D gene (6 bases). The germline gives CDR1 SGHTA, CDR2 FQGNSA. The length of the CDR3 is 16 residues. V lost 7 bases and J 0 bases, leaving 18 bases between the germline ends. The CDR3 loop is CASTLTGHGLNTEAFF. As DNA, the CDR3 is TGTGCCAGCACCCTCACAGGGCACGGGCTGAACACTGAAGCTTTCTTT.

The genes are TRBV15 and TRBJ2-7; D gene ambiguous. Germline V gene sequence: CDR1 LNHNV, CDR2 YYDKDF (reference sequence). Trimming stripped 8 bases from V and 0 bases from J, with 11 bases between. This CDR3 region has 13 residues. The CDR3 bases are TGTGCCACCGAGGATAGGAACTCCTACGAGCAGTACTTC. This sequence encodes CATEDRNSYEQYF. The variable domain in full, completed from reference TRBV15 and TRBJ2-7, reads DAMVIQNPRYQVTQFGKPVTLSCSQTLNHNVMYWYQQKSSQAPKLLFHYYDKDFNNEADTPDNFQSRRPNTSFCFLDIRSPGLGDTAMYLCATEDRNSYEQYFGPGTRLTVT.

The genes are TRBV5-4 and TRBJ1-4, with TRBD1 matching over 7 bases. The V gene's germline CDR1 is SGHNT and CDR2 YYREEE (reference sequence). This CDR3 is 15 amino acids long. After removal of 1 base from V and 3 bases from J, the junction contained 3 bases not matched to a gene. CDR3 coding DNA: TGTGCCAGCAGCTTGAGGGGGCCTGCTAATGAAAAACTGTTTTTT. This gives the protein CASSLRGPANEKLFF.

The chain employs TRBV7-6 and TRBJ2-2; maybe TRBD2 (6 bases). The CDR3 has 13 amino acids. Trimming removed 4 bases at V and 6 bases at J, with 9 bases between. Germline V CDR1 and CDR2: SGHVS, FNYEAQ. CDR3 protein: CASSSRLAGELFF. The CDR3 nucleotides read TGTGCCAGCAGCTCCCGACTAGCCGGGGAGCTGTTTTTT.

The genes are TRBV18 and TRBJ1-1, with 8 bases matching TRBD1. This CDR3 region has 14 residues. Germline CDR1 and CDR2: KGHSH and LQKENI. J gave up 4 bases and V 8 bases, and 9 bases lay outside the gene matches. The CDR3 reads CASQNTGGATEAFF. In nucleotides, the CDR3 is TGTGCCAGCCAAAATACAGGGGGGGCCACTGAAGCTTTCTTT.